A single T cell receptor beta chain is shown here with its context. Clones were read by immunoSEQ multiplex PCR, and TCRdb kept only the in-frame ones, dropping some. This sample has 390,000 or so clones, with 75% to 90% found just once. This entry is derived from a study of blood T cell repertoires in COVID-19. Participant age was roughly 18 to 95 years, and participants resided in roughly 25 US areas. Participants' own reports of clinical history determined their cohort assignment. The sequencing sample was made of PBMCs or T cells enriched from blood (not recorded which). This TCR came from a man aged 18-30 years who had recovered from COVID-19.

CDR3 DNA: TGTGCCAGCAGCCTAGACAGGGGAGGCTACAATGAGCAGTTCTTC. Translating it yields CASSLDRGGYNEQFF. V gene TRBV5-4 combines with J gene TRBJ2-1; 8 positions match TRBD1. The germline gives CDR1 SGHNT, CDR2 YYREEE (reference sequence). Germline trimming cut 4 bases from V and 3 bases from J; bases unmatched to any gene: 6. This CDR3 comprises 15 residues.